One and the same sample provided the 27 T cell receptor beta chains below, sequenced in a study of blood T cell repertoires in COVID-19. Only in-frame clones appear in the TCRdb table, and some are missing; sequencing was by immunoSEQ multiplex PCR. Of 250,000 to 300,000 clones in the sample, about nine tenths were seen once. The sequencing sample was made of PBMCs or T cells enriched from blood (not recorded which). Receptors were obtained from a middle-aged woman who had recovered from COVID-19.

V is TRBV2 and J is TRBJ2-7; a possible D gene is TRBD2 (5 bases). Germline CDR1 SNHLY, CDR2 FYNNEI. The V end lost 7 bases, the J end lost 5 bases, and 21 bases lay between the germline ends. The CDR3 totals 15 residues. The CDR3 protein is CASTEGPFRGHEQYF. The CDR3 DNA sequence: TGTGCCAGCACCGAGGGTCCATTCCGAGGCCACGAGCAGTACTTC.

This rearrangement joins TRBV9 to TRBJ2-7; D remains ambiguous. V lost 0 bases and J 2 bases, leaving 9 bases between the germline ends. Germline CDR1 and CDR2: SGDLS and YYNGEE. The CDR3 sequence is 14 residues long. DNA for the CDR3: TGTGCCAGCAGCGTAGGGCTCAATACCTACGAGCAGTACTTC. Translation: CASSVGLNTYEQYF.

The chain links TRBV19 to TRBJ2-4, with D perhaps matching TRBD1 (7 bases). In germline, CDR1 is LNHDA, CDR2 SQIVND (reference sequence). This CDR3 has 17 amino acids. V shed 2 bases and J shed 0 bases, with 14 bases lying between them. CDR3 in DNA: TGTGCCAGTAGTATATACCCTCAGGGGGGAGCCAAAAACATTCAGTACTTC. Its protein product is CASSIYPQGGAKNIQYF.

This clone was picked up one time. The chain is built from TRBV5-4 and TRBJ1-2; D call uncertain. The CDR3 consists of 15 residues. Trimming removed 0 bases from V and 4 bases from J, with 13 bases in between. The germline CDR1 and CDR2 sequences are SGHNT and YYREEE (reference sequence). The CDR3 sequence: CASSLDNSKPYGYTF. CDR3 DNA sequence: TGTGCCAGCAGCTTGGATAACAGTAAACCCTATGGCTACACCTTC.

The chain carries TRBV10-3 and TRBJ1-2; weak D call: TRBD1 (5 bases). Between the trimmed V and J ends, which lost 4 bases and 6 bases, there was a span of 9 bases. This CDR3 is 12 amino acids long. Germline CDR1 is ENHRY and CDR2 is SYGVKD. CDR3 bases: TGTGCCATCAGTGTTCGGGGGGATGGCTACACCTTC. It is translated as CAISVRGDGYTF.

This clone occurred once. The chain employs TRBV29-1 and TRBJ1-2; maybe TRBD1 (5 bases). The CDR3 has 9 residues. CDR1 is SQVTM and CDR2 is ANQGSEA in the germline V gene. V lost 6 bases and J lost 11, with 10 bases in between. This CDR3 reads CSVGGGYTF. DNA of the CDR3: TGCAGCGTGGGGGGAGGGTACACCTTC.

The rearrangement joins TRBV28 to TRBJ1-5; 9 nucleotides match TRBD1. From germline, CDR1 is MDHEN and CDR2 SYDVKM. The CDR3 runs 17 residues. Germline trimming cut 6 bases from V and 1 base from J; bases unmatched to any gene: 10. This CDR3 is CASSYDTGGASNQPQHF. CDR3 coding DNA: TGTGCCAGCAGCTATGATACAGGGGGCGCGAGCAATCAGCCCCAGCATTTT.

Turning to this clone: This sample also contains other DNA sequences that code for the same CDR3. The CDR3 DNA follows: TGTGCCAGCAGCCAAGTTCAGAACACCGGGGAGCTGTTTTTT. Translation: CASSQVQNTGELFF. The V gene is TRBV3-1 (or the pseudogene TRBV3-2), the J gene TRBJ2-2, with D uncertain. The CDR3 runs to 14 residues. Trimming removed 1 base from V and 1 base from J, with 4 bases in between. Germline CDR1 LGHDT, CDR2 YNNKEL (reference sequence).

The chain is built from TRBV3-1 (or the pseudogene TRBV3-2) and TRBJ1-1; 9 positions match TRBD1. Germline V gene data show CDR1 as LGHDT and CDR2 as YNNKEL (reference sequence). The CDR3 spans 15 residues. Unmatched junction bases numbered 2, after V lost 3 bases and J lost 0 bases. CDR3 residues: CASSHNRGLNTEAFF. CDR3 nucleotides: TGTGCCAGCAGCCACAACAGGGGGCTGAACACTGAAGCTTTCTTT.

The chain combines TRBV2 with TRBJ2-2, with a weak D call TRBD1 (6 bases). Germline V CDR1 and CDR2: SNHLY, FYNNEI. Deletions cut 5 bases from V and 6 bases from J, with 10 bases between. This CDR3 region has 13 residues. The CDR3 region is CASSQQGSGELFF. CDR3 nucleotide sequence: TGTGCCAGCAGTCAGCAGGGGTCCGGGGAGCTGTTTTTT.

The chain uses TRBV5-6 and TRBJ2-1, with D hard to call. Deletions cut 0 bases from V and 4 bases from J, with 8 bases between. Germline loops: CDR1 SGHDT, CDR2 YYEEEE. This CDR3 has 14 amino acids. The CDR3 loop is CASSLGGDYNEQFF. CDR3 DNA sequence: TGTGCCAGCAGCTTGGGCGGAGATTACAATGAGCAGTTCTTC.

The V gene is TRBV3-1 (or the pseudogene TRBV3-2), the J gene TRBJ2-2; weak D call: TRBD1 (5 bases). Germline values: CDR1 LGHDT, CDR2 YNNKEL (reference sequence). The V gene lost 0 bases and the J gene lost 4 bases, with 9 bases spanning the gap. The CDR3 is made up of 15 amino acids. DNA for the CDR3: TGTGCCAGCAGCCAAGAATTGACAGTCACCGGGGAGCTGTTTTTT. Amino acid sequence: CASSQELTVTGELFF.

The gene calls are TRBV11-2 and TRBJ2-7, with a weak D call TRBD2 (6 bases). The germline V and J ends were trimmed by 2 bases and 7 bases, with 18 bases remaining between them. Germline-derived CDR1 and CDR2 are SGHAT and FQNNGV. The length of the CDR3 is 15 residues. CDR3 nucleotides: TGTGCCAGCAGCTTACGTGCGTCTAGCCGGGGGGAGCAGTACTTC. This translates into CASSLRASSRGEQYF.

The chain couples TRBV30 to TRBJ1-5, with no clear D. V gave up 3 bases and J gave up 6 bases, with 18 bases separating them. This CDR3 spans 15 amino acids. The germline V gene encodes CDR1 GTSNPN and CDR2 SVGIG (reference sequence). CDR3 protein: CAWSPRVAGGQPQHF. The CDR3 DNA follows: TGTGCCTGGAGCCCCCGTGTTGCGGGCGGTCAGCCCCAGCATTTT.

The chain has TRBV20-1 and TRBJ2-7; D might be TRBD2 (5 bases). The CDR3 consists of 16 residues. V was shortened by 3 bases and J by 0 bases, with 18 bases between the two germline ends. Germline assignment: CDR1 DFQATT and CDR2 SNEGSKA (reference sequence). The CDR3 region has the DNA TGCAGTGCTAGTCGTCCGGGTAGCGCCAGCTCCTACGAGCAGTACTTC. Translated: CSASRPGSASSYEQYF.

The CDR3 spells CAWSGNGDGYTF. The CDR3 nucleotides read TGTGCCTGGAGTGGAAACGGTGATGGCTACACCTTC. This chain connects TRBV30 to TRBJ1-2; D is undetermined. The CDR3 sequence is 12 residues long. V was pared by 1 base and J by 6 bases, with 9 bases between. Germline CDR1 reads GTSNPN; CDR2 reads SVGIG (reference sequence). The full variable domain, its missing parts supplied by reference TRBV30 and TRBJ1-2, is SQTIHQWPATLVQPVGSPLSLECTVEGTSNPNLYWYRQAAGRGLQLLFYSVGIGQISSEVPQNLSASRPQDRQFILSSKKLLLSDSGFYLCAWSGNGDGYTFGSGTRLTVV.

The V call is TRBV30, the J call TRBJ1-2, with 7 bases fitting TRBD1. CDR1 and CDR2 (germline): GTSNPN, SVGIG (reference sequence). J gave up 4 bases and V 7 bases, and 12 bases lay outside the gene matches. The CDR3 covers 14 residues. CDR3 sequence reads: CASIQGEDGYGYTF. The CDR3 bases are TGTGCCTCCATCCAGGGGGAAGACGGCTATGGCTACACCTTC.

The chain joins TRBV5-1 to TRBJ1-2; D is unresolved. Germline V gene sequence: CDR1 SGHRS, CDR2 YFSETQ. Trimming left V 0 bases short and J 0 bases short, with 9 bases between. This CDR3 contains 15 residues. CDR3 in DNA: TGCGCCAGCAGCTTGGGGAGGGTAGCTAACTATGGCTACACCTTC. Its protein is CASSLGRVANYGYTF. Together with reference TRBV5-1 and TRBJ1-2, the CDR3 gives the full variable domain: KAGVTQTPRYLIKTRGQQVTLSCSPISGHRSVSWYQQTPGQGLQFLFEYFSETQRNKGNFPGRFSGRQFSNSRSEMNVSTLELGDSALYLCASSLGRVANYGYTFGSGTRLTVV.

The chain carries TRBV24-1 and TRBJ1-5; 7 bases fit TRBD1. CDR1 and CDR2 from the germline V gene are KGHDR and SFDVKD. The CDR3 consists of 14 residues. Trimming at V came to 3 bases and at J to 2 bases, leaving 0 bases not matched to a gene. The CDR3 region is CATSDGQGNQPQHF. In nucleotides, the CDR3 is TGTGCCACCAGTGATGGACAGGGCAATCAGCCCCAGCATTTT.

The genes are TRBV2 and TRBJ1-1, with 7 bases fitting TRBD1. With 7 bases clipped from V and 4 bases from J, the junction kept 6 bases outside the gene matches. The CDR3 is made up of 13 amino acids. Germline loops: CDR1 SNHLY, CDR2 FYNNEI. The CDR3 region is CASNSDRVTEAFF. The CDR3 DNA reads TGTGCCAGCAATTCTGACAGGGTCACTGAAGCTTTCTTT.

The chain is built from TRBV9 and TRBJ1-1; TRBD1 is a possible D gene (6 bases). With 2 bases removed from V and 3 bases from J, the gap between germline ends came to 14 bases. The germline V gene encodes CDR1 SGDLS and CDR2 YYNGEE. The CDR3 extends over 15 amino acids. The CDR3 DNA is TGTGCCAGCAGCGTCGGACAGATCGGGTACACTGAAGCTTTCTTT. Translating it yields CASSVGQIGYTEAFF.

The CDR3 sequence is CASSYNAGVGKLFF. The CDR3 DNA reads TGTGCCAGCAGCTATAACGCAGGGGTAGGAAAACTGTTTTTT. This sequence joins TRBV7-8 and TRBJ1-4, with D possibly TRBD1 on 6 matching bases. The germline gives CDR1 SGHVS, CDR2 FQNEAQ. The V and J ends lost 4 bases and 10 bases respectively, with 16 bases between them. This CDR3 contains 14 residues.

The J gene is TRBJ1-1, the V gene TRBV7-2; no clear D gene. V lost 8 bases to trimming and J lost 4 bases, with 14 bases between them. Germline V gene data show CDR1 as SGHTA and CDR2 as FQGNSA. CDR3 length: 13 amino acids. The CDR3 region is CASGPTRLTEAFF. The CDR3 DNA sequence: TGTGCCAGCGGGCCAACCCGTCTCACTGAAGCTTTCTTT.

The rearrangement joins TRBV4-2 to TRBJ1-3; the D gene is possibly TRBD1 (5 bases). CDR1 and CDR2 (germline): LGHNA, YNFKEQ. The CDR3 is 15 amino acids. Between the trimmed V and J ends, which lost 0 bases and 8 bases, there was a span of 14 bases. The DNA of the CDR3 is TGTGCCAGCAGCCAAGATATCAGCGGAGGGGACACCATATATTTT. Amino acids: CASSQDISGGDTIYF.

V usage is TRBV19 and J usage is TRBJ1-5, with D hard to call. The germline V and J ends were trimmed by 3 bases and 5 bases, with 14 bases remaining between them. Germline loops: CDR1 LNHDA, CDR2 SQIVND (reference sequence). The CDR3 extends over 15 amino acids. The DNA of the CDR3 is TGTGCCAGTAGTATCGGCGGGAGGCTATATCAGCCCCAGCATTTT. It is translated as CASSIGGRLYQPQHF.

V usage is TRBV12-3 or TRBV12-4 and J usage is TRBJ1-3, with D unresolved. This CDR3 has 13 residues. Trimming stripped 3 bases from V and 7 bases from J, with 10 bases between. The CDR3 coding sequence is TGTGCCAGCAGTTTTGAGGGTGGGAACACCATATATTTT. Translating it yields CASSFEGGNTIYF.

The rearrangement uses TRBV9 and TRBJ1-2, with D maybe TRBD1 (6 bases). V was pared by 5 bases and J by 2 bases, with 10 bases between. This CDR3 spans 13 amino acids. Per the germline V gene, CDR1 is SGDLS and CDR2 is YYNGEE. As DNA, the CDR3 is TGTGCCAGCAGAGAAGGGGGAAACTATGGCTACACCTTC. This gives the protein CASREGGNYGYTF.